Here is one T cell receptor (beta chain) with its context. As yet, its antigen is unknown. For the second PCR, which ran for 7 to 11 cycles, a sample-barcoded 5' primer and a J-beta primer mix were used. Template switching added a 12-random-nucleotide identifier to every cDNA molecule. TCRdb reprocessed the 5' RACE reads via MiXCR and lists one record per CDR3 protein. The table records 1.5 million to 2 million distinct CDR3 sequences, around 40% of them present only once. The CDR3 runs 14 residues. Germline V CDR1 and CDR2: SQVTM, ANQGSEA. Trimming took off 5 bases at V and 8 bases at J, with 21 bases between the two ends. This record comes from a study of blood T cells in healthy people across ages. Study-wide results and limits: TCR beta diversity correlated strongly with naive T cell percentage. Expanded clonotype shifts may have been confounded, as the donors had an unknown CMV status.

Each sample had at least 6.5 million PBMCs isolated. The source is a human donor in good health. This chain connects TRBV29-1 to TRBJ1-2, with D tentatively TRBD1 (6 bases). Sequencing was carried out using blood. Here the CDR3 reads CSVWGDRMGEGYTF. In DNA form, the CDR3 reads TGCAGCGTTTGGGGCGACAGGATGGGGGAAGGCTACACCTTC.